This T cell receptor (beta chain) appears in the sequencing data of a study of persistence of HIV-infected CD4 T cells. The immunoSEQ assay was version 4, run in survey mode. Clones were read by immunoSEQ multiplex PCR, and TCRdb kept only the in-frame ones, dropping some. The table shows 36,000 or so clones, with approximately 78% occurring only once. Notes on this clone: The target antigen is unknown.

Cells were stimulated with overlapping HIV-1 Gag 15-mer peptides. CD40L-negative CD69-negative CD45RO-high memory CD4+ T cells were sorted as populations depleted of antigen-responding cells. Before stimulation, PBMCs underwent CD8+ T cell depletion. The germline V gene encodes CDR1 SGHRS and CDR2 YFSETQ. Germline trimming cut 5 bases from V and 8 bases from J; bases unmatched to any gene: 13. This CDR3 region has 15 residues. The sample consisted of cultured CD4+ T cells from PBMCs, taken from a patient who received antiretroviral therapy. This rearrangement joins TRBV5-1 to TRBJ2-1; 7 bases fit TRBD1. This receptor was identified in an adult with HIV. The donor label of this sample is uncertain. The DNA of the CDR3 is TGCGCCAGCAGGGCTGAGAGGGGGCAATGGGATGAGCAGTTCTTC. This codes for CASRAERGQWDEQFF.